Given below is one T cell receptor beta chain in context. The antigen remains undetermined. The data derive from a study of monozygotic twins with inflammatory bowel disease. Notes on the study in general: Discordant twins showed the same repertoire similarity as concordant twins, possibly from limited power. Using the inverse Simpson index, IBD patients had lower TCRbeta diversity than healthy co-twins.

The length of the CDR3 is 14 residues. Germline V gives CDR1 DFQATT, CDR2 SNEGSKA (reference sequence). Via template switching, UMIs carrying a 6-nucleotide sample barcode were introduced. TCRdb reworked the 5' RACE reads into one entry per CDR3 protein, no DNA. Here the sample table reports 330,000 or so distinct CDR3 sequences. This chain joins TRBV20-1 and TRBJ2-2; there is no DNA to check the TCRdb D call of TRBD1. The material sequenced was blood. The TCR comes from a human donor with ulcerative colitis or Crohn's disease, or a healthy co-twin of an affected twin (not recorded which). CDR3 sequence reads: CSAKQGANTGELFF.